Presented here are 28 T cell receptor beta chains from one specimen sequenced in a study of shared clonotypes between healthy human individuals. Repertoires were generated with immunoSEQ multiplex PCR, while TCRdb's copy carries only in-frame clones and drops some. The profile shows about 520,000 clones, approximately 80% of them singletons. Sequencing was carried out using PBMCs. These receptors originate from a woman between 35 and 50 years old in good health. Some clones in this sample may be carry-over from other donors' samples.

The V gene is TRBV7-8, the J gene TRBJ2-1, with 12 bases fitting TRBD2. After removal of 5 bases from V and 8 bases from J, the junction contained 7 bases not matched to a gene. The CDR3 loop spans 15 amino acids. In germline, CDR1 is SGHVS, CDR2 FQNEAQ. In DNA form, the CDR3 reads TGTGCCAGCAGCCCGTCCGGACTAGCGGGACATGAGCAGTTCTTC. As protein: CASSPSGLAGHEQFF.

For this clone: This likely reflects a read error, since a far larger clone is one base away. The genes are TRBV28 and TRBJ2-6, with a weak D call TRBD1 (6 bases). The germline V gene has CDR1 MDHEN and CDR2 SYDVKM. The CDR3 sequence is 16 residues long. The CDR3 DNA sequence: TGTGCCAGCAGTTCCGGACAGTTAGATGGGGCCAACGTCCCGACTTTC. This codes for CASSSGQLDGANVPTF.

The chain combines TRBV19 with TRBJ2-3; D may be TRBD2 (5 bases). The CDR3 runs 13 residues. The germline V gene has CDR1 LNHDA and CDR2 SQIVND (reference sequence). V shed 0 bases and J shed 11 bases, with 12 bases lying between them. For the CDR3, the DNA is TGTGCCAGTAGTATAGAACCTTACGCGGGGCAGTATTTT. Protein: CASSIEPYAGQYF. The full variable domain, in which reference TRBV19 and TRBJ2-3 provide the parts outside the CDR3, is DGGITQSPKYLFRKEGQNVTLSCEQNLNHDAMYWYRQDPGQGLRLIYYSQIVNDFQKGDIAEGYSVSREKKESFPLTVTSAQKNPTAFYLCASSIEPYAGQYFGPGTRLTVL.

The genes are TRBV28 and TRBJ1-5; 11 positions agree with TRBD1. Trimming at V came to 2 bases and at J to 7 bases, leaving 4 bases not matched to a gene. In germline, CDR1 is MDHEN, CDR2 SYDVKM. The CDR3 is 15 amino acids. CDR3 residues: CASSLGQGAWQPQHF. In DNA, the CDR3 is TGTGCCAGCAGTTTAGGACAGGGGGCATGGCAGCCCCAGCATTTT. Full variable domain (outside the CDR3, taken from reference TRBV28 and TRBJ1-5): DVKVTQSSRYLVKRTGEKVFLECVQDMDHENMFWYRQDPGLGLRLIYFSYDVKMKEKGDIPEGYSVSREKKERFSLILESASTNQTSMYLCASSLGQGAWQPQHFGDGTRLSIL.

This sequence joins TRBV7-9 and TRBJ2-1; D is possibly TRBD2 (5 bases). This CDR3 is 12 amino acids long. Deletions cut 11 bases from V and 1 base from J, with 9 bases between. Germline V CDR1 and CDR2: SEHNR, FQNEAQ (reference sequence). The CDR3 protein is CALQRSYNEQFF. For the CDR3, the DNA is TGTGCCCTACAGCGGTCCTACAATGAGCAGTTCTTC.

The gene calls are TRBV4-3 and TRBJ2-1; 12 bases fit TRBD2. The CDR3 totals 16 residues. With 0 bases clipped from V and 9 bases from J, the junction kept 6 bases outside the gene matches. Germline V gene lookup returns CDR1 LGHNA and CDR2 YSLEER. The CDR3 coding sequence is TGCGCCAGCAGCCAAGAGGCCCTAGCGGGAGGGGGTGAGCAGTTCTTC. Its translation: CASSQEALAGGGEQFF.

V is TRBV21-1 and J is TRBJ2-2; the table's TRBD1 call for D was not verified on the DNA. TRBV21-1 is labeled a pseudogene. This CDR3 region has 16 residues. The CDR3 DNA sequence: TGTGCCAGCAGCAAATCTAACGCGGACAGCACCGGGGAGCTGTTTTTT. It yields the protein CASSKSNADSTGELFF.

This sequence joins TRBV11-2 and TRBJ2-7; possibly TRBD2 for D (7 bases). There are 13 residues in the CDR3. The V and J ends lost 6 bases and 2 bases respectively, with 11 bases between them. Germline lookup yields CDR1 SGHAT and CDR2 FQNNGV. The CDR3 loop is CASRRGRAYEQYF. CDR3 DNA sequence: TGTGCCAGCAGGAGGGGGAGGGCCTACGAGCAGTACTTC.

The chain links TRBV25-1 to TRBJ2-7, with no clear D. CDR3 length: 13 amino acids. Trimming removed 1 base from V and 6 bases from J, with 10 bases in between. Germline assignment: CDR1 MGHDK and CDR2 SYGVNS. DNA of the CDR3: TGTGCCAGCAGTGAATTTGGCGCGCCCGAGCAGTACTTC. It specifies CASSEFGAPEQYF.

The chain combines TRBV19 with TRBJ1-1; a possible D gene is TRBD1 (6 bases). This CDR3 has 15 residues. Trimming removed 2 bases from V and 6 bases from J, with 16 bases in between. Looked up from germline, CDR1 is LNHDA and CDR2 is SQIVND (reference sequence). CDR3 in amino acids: CASSIRDTGFAEAFF. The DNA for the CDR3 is TGTGCCAGTAGTATACGGGATACAGGGTTCGCTGAAGCTTTCTTT.

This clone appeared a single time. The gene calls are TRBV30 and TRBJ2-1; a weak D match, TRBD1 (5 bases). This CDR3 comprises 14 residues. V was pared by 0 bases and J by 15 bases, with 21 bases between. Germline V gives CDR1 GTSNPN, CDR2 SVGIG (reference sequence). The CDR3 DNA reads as TGTGCCTGGAGTGTACTAACGTTGAGGCAGGGCTTGTTCTTC. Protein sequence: CAWSVLTLRQGLFF. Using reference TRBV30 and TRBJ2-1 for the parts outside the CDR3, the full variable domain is SQTIHQWPATLVQPVGSPLSLECTVEGTSNPNLYWYRQAAGRGLQLLFYSVGIGQISSEVPQNLSASRPQDRQFILSSKKLLLSDSGFYLCAWSVLTLRQGLFFGPGTRLTVL.

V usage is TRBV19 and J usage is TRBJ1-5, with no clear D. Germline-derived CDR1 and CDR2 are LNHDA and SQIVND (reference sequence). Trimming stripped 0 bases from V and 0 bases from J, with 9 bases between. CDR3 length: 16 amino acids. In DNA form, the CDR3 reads TGTGCCAGTAGTATAGAGAATAGTCATAGCAATCAGCCCCAGCATTTT. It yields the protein CASSIENSHSNQPQHF.

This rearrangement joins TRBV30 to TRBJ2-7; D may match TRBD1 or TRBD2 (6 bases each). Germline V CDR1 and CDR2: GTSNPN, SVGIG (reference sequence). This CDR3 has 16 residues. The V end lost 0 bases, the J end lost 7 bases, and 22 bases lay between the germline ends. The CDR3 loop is CAWSVEPRGPSREQYF. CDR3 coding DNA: TGTGCCTGGAGTGTAGAACCCCGGGGGCCGTCTAGAGAGCAGTACTTC.

The CDR3 protein is CASSPSGRLEGPQHF. The DNA of the CDR3 is TGTGCCAGCTCACCTTCGGGACGGCTCGAGGGGCCCCAGCATTTT. This chain joins TRBV18 and TRBJ1-5; tentatively, D is TRBD1 (5 bases). Trimming removed 3 bases from V and 9 bases from J, with 18 bases in between. This CDR3 has 15 amino acids. Germline CDR1 KGHSH, CDR2 LQKENI.

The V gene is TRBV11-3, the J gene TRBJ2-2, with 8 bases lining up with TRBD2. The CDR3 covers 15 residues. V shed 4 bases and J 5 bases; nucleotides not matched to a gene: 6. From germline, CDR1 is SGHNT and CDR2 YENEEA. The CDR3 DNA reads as TGTGCCAGCAGCTCAGAGCCGGGGGGGACCGGGGAGCTGTTTTTT. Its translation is CASSSEPGGTGELFF.

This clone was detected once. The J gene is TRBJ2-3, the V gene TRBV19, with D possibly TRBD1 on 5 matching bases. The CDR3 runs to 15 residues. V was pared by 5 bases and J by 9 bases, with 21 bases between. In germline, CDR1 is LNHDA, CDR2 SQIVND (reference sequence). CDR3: CASSPARALTVTQYF. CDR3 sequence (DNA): TGTGCCAGTAGTCCCGCCAGGGCCCTCACCGTCACGCAGTATTTT.

CDR3 protein: CATSRDVASRPNIQYF. The CDR3 DNA reads as TGTGCCACCAGCAGAGATGTGGCTAGCAGACCAAACATTCAGTACTTC. The chain joins TRBV15 to TRBJ2-4; tentative D call: TRBD2 (5 bases). The CDR3 totals 16 residues. V was pared by 0 bases and J by 6 bases, with 15 bases between. Per the germline V gene, CDR1 is LNHNV and CDR2 is YYDKDF (reference sequence).

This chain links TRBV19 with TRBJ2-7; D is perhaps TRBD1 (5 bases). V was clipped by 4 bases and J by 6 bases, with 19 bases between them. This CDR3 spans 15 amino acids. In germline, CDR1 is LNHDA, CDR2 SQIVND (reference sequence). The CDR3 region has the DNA TGTGCCAGTAGTAGTGGCCAGGGTAGCATCTCCGAGCAGTACTTC. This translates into CASSSGQGSISEQYF.

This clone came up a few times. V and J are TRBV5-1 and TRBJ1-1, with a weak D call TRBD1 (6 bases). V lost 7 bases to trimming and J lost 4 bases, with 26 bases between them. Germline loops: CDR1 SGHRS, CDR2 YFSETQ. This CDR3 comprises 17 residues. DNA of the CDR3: TGCGCCAGCGCCCAGGGACATTTAGGATCGTTTGGCACTGAAGCTTTCTTT. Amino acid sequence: CASAQGHLGSFGTEAFF.

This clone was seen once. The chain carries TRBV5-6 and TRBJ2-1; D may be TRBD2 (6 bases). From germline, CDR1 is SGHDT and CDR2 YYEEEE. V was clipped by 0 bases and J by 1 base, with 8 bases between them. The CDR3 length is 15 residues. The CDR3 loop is CASSLGAGSYNEQFF. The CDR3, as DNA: TGTGCCAGCAGCTTGGGAGCGGGTTCCTACAATGAGCAGTTCTTC. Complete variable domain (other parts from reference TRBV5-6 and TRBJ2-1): DAGVTQSPTHLIKTRGQQVTLRCSPKSGHDTVSWYQQALGQGPQFIFQYYEEEERQRGNFPDRFSGHQFPNYSSELNVNALLLGDSALYLCASSLGAGSYNEQFFGPGTRLTVL.

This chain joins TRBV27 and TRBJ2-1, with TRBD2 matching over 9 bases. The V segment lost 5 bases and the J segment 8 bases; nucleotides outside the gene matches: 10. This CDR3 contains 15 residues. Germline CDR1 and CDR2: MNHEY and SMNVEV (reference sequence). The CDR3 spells CASSRTSDGSDEQFF. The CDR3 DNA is TGTGCCAGCAGTCGGACTAGCGATGGGTCGGATGAGCAGTTCTTC.

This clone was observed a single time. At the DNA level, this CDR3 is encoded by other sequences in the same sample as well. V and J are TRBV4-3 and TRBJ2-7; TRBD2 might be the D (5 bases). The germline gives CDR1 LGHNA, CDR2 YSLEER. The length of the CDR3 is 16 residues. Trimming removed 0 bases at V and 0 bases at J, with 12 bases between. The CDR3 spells CASSQDSAASSYEQYF. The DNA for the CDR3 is TGCGCCAGCAGCCAAGATTCAGCGGCATCCTCCTACGAGCAGTACTTC.

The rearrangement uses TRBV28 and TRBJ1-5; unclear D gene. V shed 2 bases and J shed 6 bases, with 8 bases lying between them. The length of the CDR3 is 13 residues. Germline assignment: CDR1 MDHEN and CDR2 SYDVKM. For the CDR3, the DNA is TGTGCCAGCAGTTTAGCGGGTACTCAGCCCCAGCATTTT. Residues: CASSLAGTQPQHF. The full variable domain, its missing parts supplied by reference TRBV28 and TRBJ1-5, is DVKVTQSSRYLVKRTGEKVFLECVQDMDHENMFWYRQDPGLGLRLIYFSYDVKMKEKGDIPEGYSVSREKKERFSLILESASTNQTSMYLCASSLAGTQPQHFGDGTRLSIL.

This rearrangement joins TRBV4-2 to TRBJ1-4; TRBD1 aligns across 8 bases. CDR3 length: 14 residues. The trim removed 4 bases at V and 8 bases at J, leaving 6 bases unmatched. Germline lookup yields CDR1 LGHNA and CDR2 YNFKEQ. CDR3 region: CASSLDRGEEKLFF. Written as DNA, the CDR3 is TGTGCCAGCAGCCTCGACAGGGGAGAAGAAAAACTGTTTTTT.

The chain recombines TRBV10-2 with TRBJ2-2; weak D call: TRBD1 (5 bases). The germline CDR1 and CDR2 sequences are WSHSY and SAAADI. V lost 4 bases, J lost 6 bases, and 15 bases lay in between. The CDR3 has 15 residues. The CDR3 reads CASSVSGKTPGELFF. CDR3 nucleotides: TGCGCCAGCAGTGTGTCAGGGAAGACGCCCGGGGAGCTGTTTTTT.

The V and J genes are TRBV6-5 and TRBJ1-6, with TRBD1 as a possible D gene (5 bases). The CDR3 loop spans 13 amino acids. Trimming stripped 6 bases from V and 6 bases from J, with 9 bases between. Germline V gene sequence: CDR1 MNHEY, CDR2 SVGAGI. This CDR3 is CASSLGGNSPLHF. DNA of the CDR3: TGTGCCAGCAGCCTTGGGGGTAATTCACCCCTCCACTTT.

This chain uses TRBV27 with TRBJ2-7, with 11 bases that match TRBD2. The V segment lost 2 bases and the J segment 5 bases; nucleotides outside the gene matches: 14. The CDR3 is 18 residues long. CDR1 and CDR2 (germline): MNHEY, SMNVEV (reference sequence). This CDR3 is CASSLGGSSGRVRDEQYF. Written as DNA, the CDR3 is TGTGCCAGCAGTTTAGGGGGCAGTAGCGGGAGGGTTCGGGACGAGCAGTACTTC.

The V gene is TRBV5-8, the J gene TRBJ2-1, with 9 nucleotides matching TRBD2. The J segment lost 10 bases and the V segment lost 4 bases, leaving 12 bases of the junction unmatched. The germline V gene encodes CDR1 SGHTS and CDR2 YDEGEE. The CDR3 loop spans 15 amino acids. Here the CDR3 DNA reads TGTGCCAGCAGCCCCCGGAGCGGGAGGTCCTGGGAGCAGTTCTTC. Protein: CASSPRSGRSWEQFF.